These 20 T cell receptor beta chains share one sample of origin, sequenced in a study of blood T cell repertoires in COVID-19. Produced via immunoSEQ multiplex PCR; TCRdb's table is partial and in-frame only. This table has about 200,000 clones, 70% to 90% appearing once. The sample was peripheral blood. The receptors were gathered from a man aged 50 to 59 with COVID-19, enrolled during active disease.

This clone was detected a few times. The chain links TRBV2 to TRBJ2-5; possible D gene TRBD2, 6 bases. Trimming left V 2 bases short and J 5 bases short, with 12 bases between. The CDR3 contains 14 residues. The germline CDR1 and CDR2 sequences are SNHLY and FYNNEI. CDR3 nucleotide sequence: TGTGCCAGCAGTGAACTGGGGGGTGGCGAGACCCAGTACTTC. The encoded protein is CASSELGGGETQYF.

This clone was recorded once. The CDR3 here is CASSPGGVEKLFF. The CDR3 DNA reads TGTGCCAGCAGCCCGGGAGGGGTTGAAAAACTGTTTTTT. V gene TRBV7-2 combines with J gene TRBJ1-4; D possibly corresponds to TRBD1 (5 bases). Trimming removed 5 bases from V and 7 bases from J, with 11 bases in between. Germline-derived CDR1 and CDR2 are SGHTA and FQGNSA. The CDR3 extends over 13 amino acids.

This clone appeared a single time. V and J are TRBV6-2 or TRBV6-3 and TRBJ2-7; TRBD2 matches 8 bases. Germline V gene sequence: CDR1 MNHEY, CDR2 SVGEGT. The ends lost 5 bases at V and 5 bases at J; junction bases unmatched: 8. The CDR3 is 14 amino acids. The CDR3 DNA reads TGTGCCAGCAGTAGACCGGGACTAGTAAACGAGCAGTACTTC. Translation: CASSRPGLVNEQYF.

The chain employs TRBV5-1 and TRBJ2-1, with a weak D call TRBD1 (6 bases). Between the trimmed V and J ends, which lost 6 bases and 0 bases, there was a span of 13 bases. CDR3 length: 15 residues. Germline CDR1 and CDR2: SGHRS and YFSETQ. The DNA of the CDR3 is TGCGCCAGCACCCGGGACACGAACTCCTACAATGAGCAGTTCTTC. It codes for CASTRDTNSYNEQFF. The variable domain in full, with the rest retrieved from reference TRBV5-1 and TRBJ2-1, is KAGVTQTPRYLIKTRGQQVTLSCSPISGHRSVSWYQQTPGQGLQFLFEYFSETQRNKGNFPGRFSGRQFSNSRSEMNVSTLELGDSALYLCASTRDTNSYNEQFFGPGTRLTVL.

CDR3 residues: CASSFGQGRQPQHF. The CDR3, as DNA: TGTGCCAGCAGCTTCGGTCAGGGTAGGCAGCCCCAGCATTTT. The rearrangement joins TRBV5-6 to TRBJ1-5; weak D call: TRBD1 (5 bases). The CDR3 has 14 amino acids. Trimming removed 2 bases from V and 7 bases from J, with 13 bases in between. Germline loops: CDR1 SGHDT, CDR2 YYEEEE.

The chain combines TRBV10-3 with TRBJ2-7, with D unclear. The germline V gene has CDR1 ENHRY and CDR2 SYGVKD. V was trimmed by 3 bases and J by 5 bases, leaving 14 bases between them. The CDR3 length is 14 residues. This CDR3 reads CAISDEAPAHEQYF. The CDR3 nucleotides read TGTGCCATCAGTGACGAAGCCCCCGCTCACGAGCAGTACTTC.

The genes are TRBV6-5 and TRBJ2-7, with 9 bases aligning to TRBD2. The V gene end was trimmed by 8 bases and the J gene end by 3 bases; junction bases not matched to a gene: 11. Germline V gene lookup returns CDR1 MNHEY and CDR2 SVGAGI. CDR3 size: 15 residues. The CDR3 here is CASAREGLASYEQYF. Written as DNA, the CDR3 is TGTGCCAGCGCCAGGGAGGGACTAGCTAGCTACGAGCAGTACTTC.

The V call is TRBV7-9, the J call TRBJ1-4; possibly TRBD1 for D (5 bases). The V and J ends lost 5 bases and 8 bases respectively, with 15 bases between them. The CDR3 contains 14 residues. Germline V gives CDR1 SEHNR, CDR2 FQNEAQ (reference sequence). The CDR3 nucleotides read TGTGCCAGCAGCCGGGGGACCCTTGGAGAAAAACTGTTTTTT. Protein: CASSRGTLGEKLFF. Looking up the rest from reference TRBV7-9 and TRBJ1-4 gives the full variable domain: DTGVSQNPRHKITKRGQNVTFRCDPISEHNRLYWYRQTLGQGPEFLTYFQNEAQLEKSRLLSDRFSAERPKGSFSTLEIQRTEQGDSAMYLCASSRGTLGEKLFFGSGTQLSVL.

The V gene is TRBV3-1 (or the pseudogene TRBV3-2), the J gene TRBJ2-7, with 9 nucleotides matching TRBD1. The V gene's germline CDR1 is LGHDT and CDR2 YNNKEL (reference sequence). The CDR3 spans 14 residues. V shed 3 bases and J 7 bases; nucleotides not matched to a gene: 7. Written as DNA, the CDR3 is TGTGCCAGCAGCCATTGGGACAGGGCAGGAGAGCAGTACTTC. Amino acid sequence: CASSHWDRAGEQYF.

The rearrangement links TRBV18 to TRBJ2-5; possible D gene TRBD2, 5 bases. This CDR3 contains 13 residues. The V end was cut by 6 bases, the J end by 3 bases, with 11 bases between. CDR1 KGHSH and CDR2 LQKENI come from the germline V gene. The CDR3 spells CASSPRREETQYF. CDR3 in DNA: TGTGCCAGCTCCCCGCGGCGGGAAGAGACCCAGTACTTC.

The chain carries TRBV9 and TRBJ2-1, with TRBD1 matching 9 bases. The CDR3 runs 18 residues. Per the germline V gene, CDR1 is SGDLS and CDR2 is YYNGEE. V lost 0 bases to trimming and J lost 5 bases; unmatched junction nucleotides: 12. The CDR3 bases are TGTGCCAGCAGCGTAGGTCCGGGACAGGGTTGGCAACACAATGAGCAGTTCTTC. Its protein is CASSVGPGQGWQHNEQFF. The full variable domain, its missing parts supplied by reference TRBV9 and TRBJ2-1, is DSGVTQTPKHLITATGQRVTLRCSPRSGDLSVYWYQQSLDQGLQFLIQYYNGEERAKGNILERFSAQQFPDLHSELNLSSLELGDSALYFCASSVGPGQGWQHNEQFFGPGTRLTVL.

The chain combines TRBV30 with TRBJ1-6; D remains unclear. The ends were cut back, 0 bases at V and 12 bases at J, with 12 bases in the middle. Germline V gives CDR1 GTSNPN, CDR2 SVGIG (reference sequence). The CDR3 is 13 amino acids. The CDR3 spells CAWSVAEFIPLHF. Here the CDR3 DNA reads TGTGCCTGGAGTGTAGCTGAGTTTATACCCCTCCACTTT. The full variable domain, rest sourced from reference TRBV30 and TRBJ1-6, is SQTIHQWPATLVQPVGSPLSLECTVEGTSNPNLYWYRQAAGRGLQLLFYSVGIGQISSEVPQNLSASRPQDRQFILSSKKLLLSDSGFYLCAWSVAEFIPLHFGNGTRLTVT.

The chain combines TRBV2 with TRBJ1-6; 7 positions match TRBD1. V dropped 6 bases and J dropped 6; count of bases not matched to a gene: 5. This CDR3 has 14 amino acids. Germline CDR1 and CDR2: SNHLY and FYNNEI. In DNA form, the CDR3 reads TGTGCCAGCAGAGCCGGGACAGCTAATTCACCCCTCCACTTT. This sequence encodes CASRAGTANSPLHF.

In its sample, this clone was seen once. V gene TRBV6-2 or TRBV6-3 combines with J gene TRBJ2-7; 7 positions agree with TRBD2. Per germline, CDR1 MNHEY and CDR2 SVGEGT. The CDR3 is 15 residues long. The junction had 6 bases not matched to a gene; V was cut back by 2 bases and J by 2 bases. The CDR3 DNA reads as TGTGCCAGCAGTTACCCCCTAGCGGCCACCTACGAGCAGTACTTC. This gives the protein CASSYPLAATYEQYF.

This clone came up once. This rearrangement joins TRBV10-3 to TRBJ2-7; 9 nucleotides agree with TRBD2. Trimming removed 0 bases from V and 2 bases from J; junction bases left unmatched: 2. The CDR3 is made up of 15 amino acids. The germline V gene has CDR1 ENHRY and CDR2 SYGVKD. The CDR3 DNA reads as TGTGCCATCAGTGAGTCGTCTAGCGGGACCTACGAGCAGTACTTC. Translating gives CAISESSSGTYEQYF.

This chain links TRBV7-6 with TRBJ2-1; TRBD1 agrees at 12 bases. Looked up from germline, CDR1 is SGHVS and CDR2 is FNYEAQ. The CDR3 totals 14 residues. V lost 5 bases to trimming and J lost 8 bases; unmatched junction nucleotides: 4. CDR3: CASSQGQGADEQFF. The CDR3 DNA reads TGTGCCAGCAGCCAGGGACAGGGGGCCGATGAGCAGTTCTTC.

The chain couples TRBV27 to TRBJ2-1; no firm D call. Germline CDR1 MNHEY, CDR2 SMNVEV (reference sequence). CDR3 length: 11 residues. V was trimmed by 6 bases and J by 4 bases, leaving 4 bases between them. CDR3 amino acids: CASREYNEQFF. CDR3 bases: TGTGCCAGCAGGGAGTACAATGAGCAGTTCTTC.

This clone was picked up a small number of times. The rearrangement joins TRBV6-1 to TRBJ1-4; D gene unclear. Per the germline V gene, CDR1 is MNHNS and CDR2 is SASEGT. The CDR3 has 19 residues. Trimming shortened V by 0 bases and J by 8 bases, and 25 bases separated the two germline ends. In nucleotides, the CDR3 is TGTGCCAGCAGTGAAGCGCTTCCTTTTGGTGTCGTGGCAGGCGAAAAACTGTTTTTT. This codes for CASSEALPFGVVAGEKLFF.

This clone appeared once. This chain links TRBV29-1 with TRBJ2-7; TRBD2 matches 13 bases. The V and J ends lost 1 base and 5 bases, in that order; junction bases with no gene match: 5. The CDR3 contains 15 residues. The germline V gene has CDR1 SQVTM and CDR2 ANQGSEA. The CDR3 sequence: CSVEGLAGGFDEQYF. The CDR3 DNA is TGCAGCGTTGAAGGACTAGCGGGAGGTTTCGACGAGCAGTACTTC.

This clone appeared once. The V and J genes are TRBV18 and TRBJ2-7, with TRBD1 identical over 8 bases. The CDR3 sequence is 15 residues long. Germline values: CDR1 KGHSH, CDR2 LQKENI. Trimming at V came to 0 bases and at J to 7 bases, leaving 8 bases not matched to a gene. For the CDR3, the DNA is TGTGCCAGCTCACCACCTCGCCAGGGGGCTGATGAGCAGTACTTC. This codes for CASSPPRQGADEQYF.